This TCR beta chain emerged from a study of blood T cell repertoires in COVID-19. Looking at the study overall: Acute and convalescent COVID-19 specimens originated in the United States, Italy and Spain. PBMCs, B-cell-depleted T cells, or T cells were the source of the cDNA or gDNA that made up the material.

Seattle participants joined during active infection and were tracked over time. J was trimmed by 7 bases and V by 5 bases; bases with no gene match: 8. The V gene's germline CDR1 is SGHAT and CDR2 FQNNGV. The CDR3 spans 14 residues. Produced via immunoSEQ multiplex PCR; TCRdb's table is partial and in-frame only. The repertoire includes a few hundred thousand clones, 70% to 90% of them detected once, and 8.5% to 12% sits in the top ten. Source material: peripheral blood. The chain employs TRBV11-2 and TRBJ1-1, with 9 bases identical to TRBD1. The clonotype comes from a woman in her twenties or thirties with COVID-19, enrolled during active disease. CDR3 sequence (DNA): TGTGCCAGCAGCGCGGGACAGGGTTACCGTGAAGCTTTCTTT. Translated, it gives CASSAGQGYREAFF.